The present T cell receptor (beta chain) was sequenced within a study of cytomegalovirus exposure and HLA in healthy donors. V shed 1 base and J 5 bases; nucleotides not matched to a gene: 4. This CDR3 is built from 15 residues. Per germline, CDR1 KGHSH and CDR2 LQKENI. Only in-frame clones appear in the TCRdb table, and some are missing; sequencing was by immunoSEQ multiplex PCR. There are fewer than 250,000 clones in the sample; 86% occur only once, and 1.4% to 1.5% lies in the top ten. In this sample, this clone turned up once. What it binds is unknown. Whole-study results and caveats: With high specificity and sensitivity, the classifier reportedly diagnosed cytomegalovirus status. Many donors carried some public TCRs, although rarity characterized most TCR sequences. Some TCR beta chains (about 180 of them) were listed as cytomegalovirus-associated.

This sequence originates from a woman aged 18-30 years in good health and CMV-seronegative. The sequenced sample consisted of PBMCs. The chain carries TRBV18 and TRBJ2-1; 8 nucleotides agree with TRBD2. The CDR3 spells CASSPRGTRNNEQFF. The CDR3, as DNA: TGTGCCAGCTCACCACGTGGGACTAGAAACAATGAGCAGTTCTTC.